Detailed here is one T cell receptor beta chain. Its antigen is as yet unknown. These data are taken from a study of vaccination effects on CD4 cells after COVID-19. Study-level findings and limits: At late timepoints after vaccination, vaccine- and infection-induced clones shrank markedly. In healthy vaccinees, only 1 of 255 vaccine-induced clones cross-reacted with common cold coronaviruses.

Antigen-specific CD4+ T cells were expanded (with viral peptide pools) by the ViraFEST assay ahead of sequencing. Researchers isolated CD4+ T cells once approximately eleven days of culture had elapsed. Among the vaccine recipients, none had a prior SARS-CoV-2 infection, and nucleocapsid antibodies were negative. Every well got over 1.5 million PBMC, which were grown with roughly 9.5 IU/ml IL-2 and 10 ug/ml peptides. Measured with immunoSEQ multiplex PCR; TCRdb has only the in-frame clones, and not every one. The table lists around 71,000 clones, about 65% of them singletons. The germline V gene encodes CDR1 LNHDA and CDR2 SQIVND (reference sequence). J was trimmed by 7 bases and V by 8 bases; bases with no gene match: 9. There are 15 residues in the CDR3.

The source material was CD4+ T cells from PBMCs cultured with HCoV-OC43 spike peptides, sampled before COVID-19 vaccination. As to subset: HCoV-OC43 spike overlapping peptide pool stimulation. This TCR was recovered from a human donor who received a COVID-19 vaccine. The chain couples TRBV19 to TRBJ2-2; 11 bases match TRBD1. In nucleotides, the CDR3 is TGTGCCAGTCGGCAGGGGGACAGGGGGGTCGGGGAGCTGTTTTTT. Its translation is CASRQGDRGVGELFF.